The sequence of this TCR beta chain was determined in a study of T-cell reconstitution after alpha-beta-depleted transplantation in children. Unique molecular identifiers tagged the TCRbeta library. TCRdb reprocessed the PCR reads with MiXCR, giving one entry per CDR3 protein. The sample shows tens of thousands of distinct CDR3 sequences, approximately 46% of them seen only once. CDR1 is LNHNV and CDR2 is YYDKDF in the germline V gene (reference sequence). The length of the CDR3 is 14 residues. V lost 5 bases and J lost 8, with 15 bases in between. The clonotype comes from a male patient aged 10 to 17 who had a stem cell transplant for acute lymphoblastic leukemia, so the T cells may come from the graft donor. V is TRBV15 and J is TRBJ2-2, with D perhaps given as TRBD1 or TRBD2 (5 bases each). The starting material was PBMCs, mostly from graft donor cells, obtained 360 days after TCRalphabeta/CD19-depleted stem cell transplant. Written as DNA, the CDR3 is TGTGCCACCAGCGGGGACCCTCGGTCAGGGGAGCTGTTTTTT. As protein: CATSGDPRSGELFF.